Below are 29 T cell receptor beta chains sequenced from a single sample in a study of Graves' ophthalmopathy and Graves' hyperthyroidism. RNA transcripts were the template, and TCR beta CDR3 regions were amplified from them. A first-round RT-PCR used HTBI primers, followed by a second-round multiplex PCR. TCRdb itself ran the multiplex PCR reads through MiXCR, one entry per CDR3 protein. The sample carries 400,000 to 450,000 distinct CDR3 sequences, roughly 21% recorded once. The sequenced sample was peripheral blood. Every receptor here comes from a woman under 30 with stable Graves' hyperthyroidism.

At least ten counts were recorded for this clonotype. The V and J genes are TRBV29-1 and TRBJ2-5; D may be TRBD2 (7 bases). CDR3 length: 12 amino acids. Trimming cost V 5 bases and J 4 bases, with 11 bases left between them. Germline V gene sequence: CDR1 SQVTM, CDR2 ANQGSEA. The CDR3 DNA follows: TGCAGCGTTCCGAGGGGGGGAGAGACCCAGTACTTC. Amino acids: CSVPRGGETQYF.

The rearrangement links TRBV10-3 to TRBJ1-3; D is unresolved. CDR1 and CDR2 (germline): ENHRY, SYGVKD. The CDR3 contains 12 residues. V lost 8 bases, J lost 1 base, and 6 bases lay in between. CDR3 sequence (DNA): TGTGCCATCCATGGATCTGGAAACACCATATATTTT. Protein sequence: CAIHGSGNTIYF.

In this sample, this clonotype turned up many times. J is TRBJ2-5 and V is TRBV11-2, with 9 nucleotides matching TRBD2. Germline V CDR1 and CDR2: SGHAT, FQNNGV. The V and J ends lost 1 base and 4 bases, in that order; junction bases with no gene match: 7. This CDR3 has 16 amino acids. CDR3 in DNA: TGTGCCAGCAGCTTAGGTAGCGGGAGATTGCGAGAGACCCAGTACTTC. It encodes CASSLGSGRLRETQYF. The full variable domain, in which reference TRBV11-2 and TRBJ2-5 provide the parts outside the CDR3, is EAGVAQSPRYKIIEKRQSVAFWCNPISGHATLYWYQQILGQGPKLLIQFQNNGVVDDSQLPKDRFSAERLKGVDSTLKIQPAKLEDSAVYLCASSLGSGRLRETQYFGPGTRLLVL.

V is TRBV5-1 and J is TRBJ1-2; TRBD1 matches at 7 bases. The CDR3 extends over 16 amino acids. Germline V gene sequence: CDR1 SGHRS, CDR2 YFSETQ. V trimming: 1 base; J trimming: 8 bases; junction bases outside the gene matches: 14. CDR3 bases: TGCGCCAGCAGCTTGACGGACAGGTCCCTAGGAAGGGGCTACACCTTC. It yields the protein CASSLTDRSLGRGYTF.

This clonotype was seen at least ten times. The V and J genes are TRBV6-5 and TRBJ1-2; TRBD1 might be the D (6 bases). The CDR3 is made up of 16 amino acids. The V end lost 9 bases, the J end lost 3 bases, and 23 bases lay between the germline ends. CDR1 and CDR2 (germline): MNHEY, SVGAGI. The CDR3 here is CASATQTRQEHYGYTF. CDR3 bases: TGTGCCAGTGCCACTCAAACTCGACAGGAGCACTATGGCTACACCTTC.

The chain uses TRBV20-1 and TRBJ2-2; 7 positions agree with TRBD2. This CDR3 spans 14 amino acids. The germline V gene encodes CDR1 DFQATT and CDR2 SNEGSKA (reference sequence). The V segment lost 0 bases and the J segment 6 bases; nucleotides outside the gene matches: 4. In nucleotides, the CDR3 is TGCAGTGCTAGAGAGAGACTAGCTGCCGGGGAGCTGTTTTTT. The encoded protein is CSARERLAAGELFF.

Ten or more counts support this clonotype. The chain combines TRBV20-1 with TRBJ2-7, with D tentatively TRBD2 (6 bases). V lost 3 bases and J lost 4, with 10 bases in between. Germline CDR1 DFQATT, CDR2 SNEGSKA (reference sequence). The CDR3 spans 12 residues. CDR3: CSASGRIYEQYF. The CDR3 DNA sequence: TGCAGTGCTAGCGGGAGAATATACGAGCAGTACTTC.

This clonotype was observed many times. CDR3 sequence reads: CASSLSSGQPYEQYF. Written as DNA, the CDR3 is TGTGCCAGCAGCTTGTCCTCGGGACAGCCCTACGAGCAGTACTTC. The gene calls are TRBV11-1 and TRBJ2-7; TRBD1 matches at 7 bases. This CDR3 contains 15 residues. V shed 3 bases, J shed 2 bases, and the junction held 7 bases outside the gene matches. Germline assignment: CDR1 SGHAT and CDR2 FQDESV (reference sequence).

This clonotype was seen at least ten times. This chain joins TRBV12-3 or TRBV12-4 and TRBJ1-5; D unresolved. The CDR3 sequence is 14 residues long. V was clipped by 4 bases and J by 3 bases, with 10 bases between them. As DNA, the CDR3 is TGTGCCAGCAGTTCAGGACGGCACAATCAGCCCCAGCATTTT. The encoded protein is CASSSGRHNQPQHF.

This clonotype was seen many times. The chain carries TRBV20-1 and TRBJ2-7, with D possibly being TRBD1 (6 bases). This CDR3 spans 14 amino acids. In germline, CDR1 is DFQATT, CDR2 SNEGSKA (reference sequence). The V gene lost 6 bases and the J gene lost 2 bases, with 17 bases spanning the gap. The CDR3 protein is CSANLTGPAYEQYF. CDR3 sequence (DNA): TGCAGTGCAAACCTTACAGGGCCTGCCTACGAGCAGTACTTC.

V and J are TRBV30 and TRBJ1-1, with a tentative D call TRBD1 (6 bases). V lost 5 bases to trimming and J lost 4 bases, with 11 bases between them. This CDR3 has 12 amino acids. Germline CDR1 GTSNPN, CDR2 SVGIG (reference sequence). The CDR3 nucleotides read TGTGCCTGGCGTCAGGGGACCACTGAAGCTTTCTTT. Protein sequence: CAWRQGTTEAFF. The variable domain in full, completed from reference TRBV30 and TRBJ1-1, reads SQTIHQWPATLVQPVGSPLSLECTVEGTSNPNLYWYRQAAGRGLQLLFYSVGIGQISSEVPQNLSASRPQDRQFILSSKKLLLSDSGFYLCAWRQGTTEAFFGQGTRLTVV.

This clonotype was recorded many times. The chain uses TRBV9 and TRBJ1-1, with no clear D. The CDR3 sequence is 12 residues long. Germline loops: CDR1 SGDLS, CDR2 YYNGEE. Between the trimmed V and J ends, which lost 0 bases and 3 bases, there was a span of 3 bases. The CDR3 DNA sequence: TGTGCCAGCAGCGTAGCTGACACTGAAGCTTTCTTT. Translated, it gives CASSVADTEAFF.

This clonotype was recorded at least ten times. In DNA form, the CDR3 reads TGTGCCAGCAGGGGCGGGGACGGCAACTATGGCTACACCTTC. This encodes CASRGGDGNYGYTF. The V call is TRBV2, the J call TRBJ1-2, with a possible D match to TRBD1 (5 bases). V was shortened by 6 bases and J by 2 bases, with 13 bases between the two germline ends. Germline assignment: CDR1 SNHLY and CDR2 FYNNEI. The CDR3 covers 14 residues.

In this sample, this clonotype turned up many times. The gene calls are TRBV12-3 or TRBV12-4 and TRBJ2-5, with 10 bases aligning to TRBD2. The length of the CDR3 is 15 residues. J lost 4 bases, V lost 5 bases, and 7 bases had no gene match. The CDR3 DNA reads as TGTGCCAGCAGTCCTAGCGGGAGATTCGCAGAGACCCAGTACTTC. Protein sequence: CASSPSGRFAETQYF.

This clonotype was detected many times. Possible read error: a much larger clone is one base away. The chain carries TRBV6-1 and TRBJ2-7; 7 nucleotides align to TRBD2. The CDR3 runs 15 residues. CDR1 and CDR2 (germline): MNHNS, SASEGT. The CDR3, as DNA: TGTGCCAGCGGTGAATTTAAGCGGGACGGCGACGAGCAGTACTTC. Protein product: CASGEFKRDGDEQYF.

CDR3 residues: CASSILFRGLETQYF. CDR3 DNA: TGTGCCAGCAGCATCCTCTTCAGGGGGCTAGAGACCCAGTACTTC. The V call is TRBV7-8, the J call TRBJ2-5, with 8 nucleotides matching TRBD1. Germline V lookup: CDR1 SGHVS, CDR2 FQNEAQ. The V and J ends lost 5 bases and 4 bases, in that order; junction bases with no gene match: 9. This CDR3 contains 15 residues.

In its sample, this clonotype was seen many times. J is TRBJ2-7 and V is TRBV28, with 10 nucleotides matching TRBD1. CDR1 is MDHEN, CDR2 SYDVKM, per germline. J gave up 3 bases and V 4 bases, and 9 bases lay outside the gene matches. This CDR3 spans 16 amino acids. The CDR3: CASSSPSGTGVYEQYF. DNA of the CDR3: TGTGCCAGCAGTTCGCCGTCCGGGACAGGGGTCTACGAGCAGTACTTC.

This clonotype appeared many times. The chain carries TRBV19 and TRBJ1-5; D unresolved. Germline lookup yields CDR1 LNHDA and CDR2 SQIVND (reference sequence). The V end was cut by 4 bases, the J end by 0 bases, with 13 bases between. This CDR3 region has 16 residues. CDR3 coding DNA: TGTGCCAGTAGTAAAGGCGGTCCATATAGCAATCAGCCCCAGCATTTT. This gives the protein CASSKGGPYSNQPQHF. The full variable domain, its missing parts supplied by reference TRBV19 and TRBJ1-5, is DGGITQSPKYLFRKEGQNVTLSCEQNLNHDAMYWYRQDPGQGLRLIYYSQIVNDFQKGDIAEGYSVSREKKESFPLTVTSAQKNPTAFYLCASSKGGPYSNQPQHFGDGTRLSIL.

Worth noting for this clonotype: A single base separates this from a much larger clone, so it may be a read error. V usage is TRBV6-2 or TRBV6-3 and J usage is TRBJ2-5; 10 bases align to TRBD2. Per the germline V gene, CDR1 is MNHEY and CDR2 is SVGEGT. The CDR3 length is 15 residues. CDR3 bases: TGTGCCAGCAGTAACGGACTAGCGGCCTCGGAGATCCAGTACTTC. Translating it yields CASSNGLAASEIQYF.

The rearrangement joins TRBV20-1 to TRBJ2-7, with 8 bases aligning to TRBD1. This CDR3 has 14 amino acids. Looked up from germline, CDR1 is DFQATT and CDR2 is SNEGSKA (reference sequence). V lost 5 bases, J lost 2 bases, and 8 bases stayed unmatched. The CDR3 reads CSASLDRDAYEQYF. CDR3 coding DNA: TGCAGTGCTTCCTTGGACAGGGACGCCTACGAGCAGTACTTC.

This clonotype was counted many times. The chain recombines TRBV6-1 with TRBJ2-3, with a weak D call TRBD2 (5 bases). Per the germline V gene, CDR1 is MNHNS and CDR2 is SASEGT. CDR3 length: 15 amino acids. Trimming removed 2 bases at V and 4 bases at J, with 13 bases between. CDR3 region: CASSERRIGADTQYF. CDR3 sequence (DNA): TGTGCCAGCAGTGAACGGAGAATCGGGGCAGATACGCAGTATTTT.

This clonotype has a count of ten or more. A much larger clone sits a single nucleotide away, making a read error possible. CDR3: CASNASRGGQVGYGYTF. The CDR3 DNA reads TGTGCCAGCAACGCCAGTCGTGGTGGACAGGTTGGCTATGGCTACACCTTC. The genes are TRBV9 and TRBJ1-2, with 7 bases identical to TRBD1. The CDR3 has 17 residues. The trim removed 6 bases at V and 4 bases at J, leaving 18 bases unmatched. Germline V gives CDR1 SGDLS, CDR2 YYNGEE.

In this sample, this clonotype turned up many times. The chain recombines TRBV7-2 with TRBJ1-2, with no clear D. CDR1 and CDR2 from the germline V gene are SGHTA and FQGNSA. This CDR3 spans 13 amino acids. Trimming pared 8 bases from V and 1 base from J, leaving 11 bases between. The CDR3 reads CASLWEGNYGYTF. The CDR3 nucleotides read TGTGCCAGCTTGTGGGAGGGTAACTATGGCTACACCTTC.

The rearrangement joins TRBV5-1 to TRBJ1-1; D remains ambiguous. The ends were cut back, 6 bases at V and 3 bases at J, with 12 bases in the middle. Germline V gene lookup returns CDR1 SGHRS and CDR2 YFSETQ. This CDR3 has 13 amino acids. The CDR3 bases are TGCGCCAGCAAGCTAAGAGTTGACACTGAAGCTTTCTTT. As protein: CASKLRVDTEAFF. The full variable domain, in which reference TRBV5-1 and TRBJ1-1 provide the parts outside the CDR3, is KAGVTQTPRYLIKTRGQQVTLSCSPISGHRSVSWYQQTPGQGLQFLFEYFSETQRNKGNFPGRFSGRQFSNSRSEMNVSTLELGDSALYLCASKLRVDTEAFFGQGTRLTVV.

The chain is built from TRBV7-8 and TRBJ1-1; 9 positions agree with TRBD1. J gave up 6 bases and V 5 bases, and 10 bases lay outside the gene matches. The CDR3 runs 15 residues. The germline CDR1 and CDR2 sequences are SGHVS and FQNEAQ. CDR3 region: CASSPSGTGYPEAFF. DNA of the CDR3: TGTGCCAGCAGCCCATCCGGGACAGGGTACCCTGAAGCTTTCTTT.

This clonotype has only a few counts. A much larger clone lies a single base off, so this may be a read error. The chain recombines TRBV20-1 with TRBJ2-2, with 11 bases lining up with TRBD2. The CDR3 has 16 amino acids. Germline V gene data show CDR1 as DFQATT and CDR2 as SNEGSKA (reference sequence). The CDR3: CSAIALLAGVSGELCF. The CDR3 region has the DNA TGCAGTGCCATAGCCTTACTAGCGGGAGTGTCCGGGGAGCTGTGTTTT.

This clonotype was seen at least ten times. The V call is TRBV28, the J call TRBJ1-5; D remains ambiguous. The V and J ends lost 7 bases and 4 bases respectively, with 11 bases between them. The CDR3 is 13 amino acids. Germline values: CDR1 MDHEN, CDR2 SYDVKM. The CDR3 nucleotides read TGTGCCAGCATCACGGGAGGGAATCAGCCCCAGCATTTT. Translation: CASITGGNQPQHF.

This clonotype has at least ten counts. The rearrangement links TRBV19 to TRBJ2-4; no clear D. The CDR3 is 13 residues long. V was pared by 7 bases and J by 0 bases, with 7 bases between. The V gene's germline CDR1 is LNHDA and CDR2 SQIVND (reference sequence). The CDR3: CASIRLAKNIQYF. CDR3 DNA sequence: TGTGCCAGTATAAGACTAGCCAAAAACATTCAGTACTTC.

This clonotype was seen ten or more times. This sequence joins TRBV12-3 or TRBV12-4 and TRBJ2-7; 7 bases are shared with TRBD1. The CDR3 totals 13 residues. Losses at the gene ends were 3 bases for V and 5 bases for J; bases not matched to a gene: 4. CDR3 residues: CASSFDRDNEQYF. DNA of the CDR3: TGTGCCAGCAGTTTCGACAGGGACAACGAGCAGTACTTC.